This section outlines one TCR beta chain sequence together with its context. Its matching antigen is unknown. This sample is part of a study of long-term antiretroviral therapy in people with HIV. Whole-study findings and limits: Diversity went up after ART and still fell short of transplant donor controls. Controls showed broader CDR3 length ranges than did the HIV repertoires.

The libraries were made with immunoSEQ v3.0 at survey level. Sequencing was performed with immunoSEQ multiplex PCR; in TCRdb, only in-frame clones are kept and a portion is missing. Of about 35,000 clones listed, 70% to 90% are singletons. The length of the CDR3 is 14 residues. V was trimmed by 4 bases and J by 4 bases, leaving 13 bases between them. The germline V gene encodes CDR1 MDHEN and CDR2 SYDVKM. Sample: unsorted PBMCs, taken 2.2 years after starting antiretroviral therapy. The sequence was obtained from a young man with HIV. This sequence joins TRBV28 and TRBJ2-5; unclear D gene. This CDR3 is CASSYTGRGETQYF. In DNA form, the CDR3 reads TGTGCCAGCAGTTATACCGGGCGTGGAGAGACCCAGTACTTC. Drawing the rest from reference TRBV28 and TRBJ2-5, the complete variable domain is DVKVTQSSRYLVKRTGEKVFLECVQDMDHENMFWYRQDPGLGLRLIYFSYDVKMKEKGDIPEGYSVSREKKERFSLILESASTNQTSMYLCASSYTGRGETQYFGPGTRLLVL.